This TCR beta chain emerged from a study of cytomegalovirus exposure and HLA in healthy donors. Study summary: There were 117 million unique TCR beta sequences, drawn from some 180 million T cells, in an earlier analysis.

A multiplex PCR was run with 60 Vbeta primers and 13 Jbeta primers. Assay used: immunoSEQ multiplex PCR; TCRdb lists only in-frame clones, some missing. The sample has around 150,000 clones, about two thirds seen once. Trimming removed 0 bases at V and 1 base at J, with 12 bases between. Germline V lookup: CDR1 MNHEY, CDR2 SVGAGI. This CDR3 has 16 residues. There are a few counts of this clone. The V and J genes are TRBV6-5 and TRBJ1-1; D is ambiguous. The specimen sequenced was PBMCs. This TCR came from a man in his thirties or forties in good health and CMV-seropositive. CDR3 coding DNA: TGTGCCAGCAGTTACTCTTCGGTTCTAACGAACACTGAAGCTTTCTTT. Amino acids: CASSYSSVLTNTEAFF.